Listed here is a single T cell receptor beta chain. Its specificity is not known. Germline assignment: CDR1 SGHTA and CDR2 FQGNSA. V lost 4 bases to trimming and J lost 6 bases; unmatched junction nucleotides: 5. The CDR3 runs 14 residues. The sample originates from a study of cytomegalovirus exposure and HLA in healthy donors. Study-wide results and caveats: A list of 150 or so TCR beta chains associated with cytomegalovirus was given. Clusters of TCRs from the first cohort tended to co-occur in the roughly 120 validation repertoires (as a later analysis found).

TCRdb's copy holds only in-frame clones and misses some; the assay was immunoSEQ multiplex PCR. The table lists over 100,000 clones, roughly 88% of them singletons. Sequenced sample: PBMCs. The clonotype comes from a woman younger than 30 in good health and CMV-seropositive. This chain connects TRBV7-2 to TRBJ2-4; 8 nucleotides match TRBD2. CDR3: CASSSYSGANIQYF. As DNA, the CDR3 is TGTGCCAGCAGCTCCTATAGCGGGGCAAACATTCAGTACTTC.